This TCR beta chain appears in the sequencing data of a study of T cell repertoires in cytomegalovirus infection. The wider study: Signatures in public TCR beta sequences pointed to both CMV infection and matching HLA type. Study-wide results and limits: Identification of carriers of CMV plus the relevant HLA was performed using cumulative public TCR beta family frequency. CMV-specific TCR beta clonotypes restricted by HLA-C dominated the ex vivo response.

TCRdb re-derived calls from the reads in MiXCR, one entry per CDR3 protein. The sample consists of 510,000 or so distinct CDR3 sequences, around 27% of them appearing once. Concerning this clonotype: Its matching antigen is unknown.

This CDR3 is built from 15 residues. Per the germline V gene, CDR1 is MNHEY and CDR2 is SVGEGT. The J segment lost 2 bases and the V segment lost 2 bases, leaving 6 bases of the junction unmatched. What was sequenced was PBMCs. The TCR sequence derives from a human donor in good health (CMV status not recorded). Some clones in this sample may be carry-over from other donors' samples. The chain uses TRBV6-2 or TRBV6-3 and TRBJ2-7, with 7 bases identical to TRBD1. CDR3 bases: TGTGCCAGCAGTTACACACAGGGGATGACCTACGAGCAGTACGTC. Translation gives CASSYTQGMTYEQYV.